One TCR beta chain is described in this entry. From the 5' RACE reads, TCRdb called clonotypes with MiXCR, one entry per CDR3 protein. The sample lists nearly 55,000 distinct CDR3 sequences; around 25% were seen once. V trimming: 0 bases; J trimming: 6 bases; junction bases outside the gene matches: 2. The CDR3 is 14 residues long. This clonotype originated in a female donor with breast cancer. Material: tumor-infiltrating naive CD4+ T cells sorted from the breast tumor. Subset meaning: naive CD4+ T cells, CD4+CD45RA+CD25-. The genes are TRBV12-3 or TRBV12-4 and TRBJ1-1; 9 bases line up with TRBD1. The CDR3 sequence: CASSLAQGAAEAFF. The CDR3, as DNA: TGTGCCAGCAGTTTAGCACAGGGGGCAGCTGAAGCTTTCTTT.